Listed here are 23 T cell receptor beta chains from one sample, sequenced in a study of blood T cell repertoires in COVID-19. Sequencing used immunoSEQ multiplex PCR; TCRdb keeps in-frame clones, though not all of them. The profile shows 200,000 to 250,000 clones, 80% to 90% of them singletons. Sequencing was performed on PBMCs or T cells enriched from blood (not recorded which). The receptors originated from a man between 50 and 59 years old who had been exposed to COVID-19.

CDR3 loop: CASSFIQGPSYEQYF. The DNA for the CDR3 is TGTGCCAGCAGTTTTATACAGGGGCCCTCCTACGAGCAGTACTTC. The chain carries TRBV28 and TRBJ2-7; TRBD1 aligns across 7 bases. The CDR3 covers 15 residues. CDR1 and CDR2 (germline): MDHEN, SYDVKM. Germline trimming cut 3 bases from V and 0 bases from J; bases unmatched to any gene: 5.

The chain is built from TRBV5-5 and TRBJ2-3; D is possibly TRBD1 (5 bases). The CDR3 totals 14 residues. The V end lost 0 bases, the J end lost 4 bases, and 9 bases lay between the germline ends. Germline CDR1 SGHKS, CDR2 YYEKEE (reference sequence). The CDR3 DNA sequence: TGTGCCAGCAGCTTGGTGTTAGGGGCAGATACGCAGTATTTT. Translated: CASSLVLGADTQYF.

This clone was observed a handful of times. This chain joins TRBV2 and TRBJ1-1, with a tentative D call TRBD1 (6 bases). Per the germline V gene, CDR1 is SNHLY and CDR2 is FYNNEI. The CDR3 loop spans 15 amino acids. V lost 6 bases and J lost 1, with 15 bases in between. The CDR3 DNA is TGTGCCAGCAGCTCAGGGGCGGCAGGGAACACTGAAGCTTTCTTT. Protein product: CASSSGAAGNTEAFF.

Here the CDR3 reads CASSYPGGGYEQYF. For the CDR3, the DNA is TGTGCCAGCAGTTACCCCGGGGGGGGGTACGAGCAGTACTTC. This chain joins TRBV6-6 and TRBJ2-7; TRBD2 aligns across 8 bases. Trimming cost V 2 bases and J 4 bases; bases outside gene matches: 4. CDR1 is MNHNY, CDR2 SVGAGI, per germline (reference sequence). The CDR3 is 14 amino acids.

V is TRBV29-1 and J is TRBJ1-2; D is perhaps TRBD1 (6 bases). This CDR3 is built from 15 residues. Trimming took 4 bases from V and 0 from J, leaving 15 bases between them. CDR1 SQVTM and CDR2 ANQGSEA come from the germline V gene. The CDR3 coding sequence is TGCAGCGTTGGGCATGACAGGCGGTCTAACTATGGCTACACCTTC. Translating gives CSVGHDRRSNYGYTF.

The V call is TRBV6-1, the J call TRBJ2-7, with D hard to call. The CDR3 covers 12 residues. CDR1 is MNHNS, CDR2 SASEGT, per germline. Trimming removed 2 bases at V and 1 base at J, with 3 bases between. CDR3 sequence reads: CASSEPSYEQYF. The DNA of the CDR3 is TGTGCCAGCAGTGAACCATCCTACGAGCAGTACTTC.

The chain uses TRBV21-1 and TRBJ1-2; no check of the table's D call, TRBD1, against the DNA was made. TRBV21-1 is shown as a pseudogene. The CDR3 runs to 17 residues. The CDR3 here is CASRKRTGGPTNYGYTF. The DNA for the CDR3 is TGTGCCAGCAGGAAAAGGACAGGGGGCCCAACTAACTATGGCTACACCTTC.

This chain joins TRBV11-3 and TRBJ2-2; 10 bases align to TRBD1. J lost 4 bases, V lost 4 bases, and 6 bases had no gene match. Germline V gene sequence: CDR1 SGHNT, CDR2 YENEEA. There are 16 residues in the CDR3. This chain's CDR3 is CASSSRGQGSTGELFF. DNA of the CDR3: TGTGCCAGCAGCTCCCGGGGACAGGGGTCCACCGGGGAGCTGTTTTTT.

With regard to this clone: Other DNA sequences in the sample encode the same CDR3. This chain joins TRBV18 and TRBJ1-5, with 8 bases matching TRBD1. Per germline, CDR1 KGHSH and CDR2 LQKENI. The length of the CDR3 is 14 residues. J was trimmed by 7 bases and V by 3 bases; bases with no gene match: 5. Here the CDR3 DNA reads TGTGCCAGCTCACCGGACAGGGAAGGGCAGCCCCAGCATTTT. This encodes CASSPDREGQPQHF.

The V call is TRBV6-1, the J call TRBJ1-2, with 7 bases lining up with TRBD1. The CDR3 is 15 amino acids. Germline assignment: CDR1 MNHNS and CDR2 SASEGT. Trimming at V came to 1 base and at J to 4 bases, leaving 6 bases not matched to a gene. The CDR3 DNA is TGTGCCAGCAGTGAAGGAGGGACAGAATTCTATGGCTACACCTTC. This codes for CASSEGGTEFYGYTF.

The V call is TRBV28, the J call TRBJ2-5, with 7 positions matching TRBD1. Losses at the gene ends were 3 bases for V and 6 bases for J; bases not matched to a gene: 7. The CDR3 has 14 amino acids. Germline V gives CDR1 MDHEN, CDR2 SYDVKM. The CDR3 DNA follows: TGTGCCAGCAGTTTGCCAGGGGGAAGAAAGACCCAGTACTTC. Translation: CASSLPGGRKTQYF.

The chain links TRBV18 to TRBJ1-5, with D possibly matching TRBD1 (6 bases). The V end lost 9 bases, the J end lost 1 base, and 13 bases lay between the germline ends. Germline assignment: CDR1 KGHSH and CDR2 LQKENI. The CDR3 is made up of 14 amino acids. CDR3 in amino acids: CASSTGQSNQPQHF. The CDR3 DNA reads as TGTGCCAGTTCCACCGGACAGAGCAATCAGCCCCAGCATTTT.

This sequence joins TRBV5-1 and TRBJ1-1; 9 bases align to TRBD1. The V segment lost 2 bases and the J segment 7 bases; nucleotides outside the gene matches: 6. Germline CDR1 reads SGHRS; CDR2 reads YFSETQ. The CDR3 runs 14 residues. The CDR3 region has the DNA TGCGCCAGCAGCTTTGTGAACAGGGGGCTTGAAGCTTTCTTT. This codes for CASSFVNRGLEAFF. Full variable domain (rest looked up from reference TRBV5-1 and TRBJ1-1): KAGVTQTPRYLIKTRGQQVTLSCSPISGHRSVSWYQQTPGQGLQFLFEYFSETQRNKGNFPGRFSGRQFSNSRSEMNVSTLELGDSALYLCASSFVNRGLEAFFGQGTRLTVV.

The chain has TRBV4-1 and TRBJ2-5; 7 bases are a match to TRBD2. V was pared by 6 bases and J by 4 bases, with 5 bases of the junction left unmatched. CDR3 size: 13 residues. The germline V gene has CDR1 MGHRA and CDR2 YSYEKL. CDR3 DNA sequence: TGCGCCAGCAGTCACCGGGAGGCAGAGACCCAGTACTTC. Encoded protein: CASSHREAETQYF.

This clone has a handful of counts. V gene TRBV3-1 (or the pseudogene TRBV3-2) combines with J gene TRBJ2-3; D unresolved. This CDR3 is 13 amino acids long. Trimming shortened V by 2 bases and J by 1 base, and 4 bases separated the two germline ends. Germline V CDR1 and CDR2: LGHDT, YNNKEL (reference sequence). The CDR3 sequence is CASSQFGTDTQYF. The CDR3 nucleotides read TGTGCCAGCAGCCAATTCGGCACAGATACGCAGTATTTT.

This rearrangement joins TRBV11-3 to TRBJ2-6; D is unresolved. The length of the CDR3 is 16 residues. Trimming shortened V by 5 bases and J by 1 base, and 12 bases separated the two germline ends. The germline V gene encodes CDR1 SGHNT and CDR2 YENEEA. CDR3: CASSPTWHSGANVLTF. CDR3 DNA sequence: TGTGCCAGCAGCCCCACCTGGCATTCTGGGGCCAACGTCCTGACTTTC. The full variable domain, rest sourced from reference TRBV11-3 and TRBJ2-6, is EAGVVQSPRYKIIEKKQPVAFWCNPISGHNTLYWYLQNLGQGPELLIRYENEEAVDDSQLPKDRFSAERLKGVDSTLKIQPAELGDSAVYLCASSPTWHSGANVLTFGAGSRLTVL.

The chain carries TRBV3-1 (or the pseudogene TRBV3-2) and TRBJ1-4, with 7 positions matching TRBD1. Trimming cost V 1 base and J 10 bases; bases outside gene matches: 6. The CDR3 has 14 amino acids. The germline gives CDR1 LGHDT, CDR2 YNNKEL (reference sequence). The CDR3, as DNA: TGTGCCAGCAGCCAAGTTGGAACAGGGGCAAAACTGTTTTTT. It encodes CASSQVGTGAKLFF.

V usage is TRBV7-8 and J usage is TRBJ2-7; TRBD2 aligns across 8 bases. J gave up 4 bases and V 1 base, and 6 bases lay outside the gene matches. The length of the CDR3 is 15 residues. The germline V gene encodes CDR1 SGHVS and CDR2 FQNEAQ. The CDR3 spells CASSLVSGREYEQYV. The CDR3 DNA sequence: TGTGCCAGCAGCTTAGTGTCCGGGAGGGAATACGAGCAGTACGTC.

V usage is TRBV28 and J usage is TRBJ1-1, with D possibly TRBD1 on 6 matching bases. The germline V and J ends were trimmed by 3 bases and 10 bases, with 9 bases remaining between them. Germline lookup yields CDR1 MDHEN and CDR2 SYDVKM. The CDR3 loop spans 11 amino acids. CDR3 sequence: CASSLGQRAFF. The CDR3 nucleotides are TGTGCCAGCAGTTTGGGACAAAGAGCTTTCTTT.

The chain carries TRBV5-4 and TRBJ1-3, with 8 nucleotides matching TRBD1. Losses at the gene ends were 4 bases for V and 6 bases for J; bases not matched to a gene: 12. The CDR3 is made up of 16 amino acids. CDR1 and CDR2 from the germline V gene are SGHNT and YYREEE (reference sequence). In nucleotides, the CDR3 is TGTGCCAGCAGCCCCTCCCCGGCAGGGGGCCTAAACACCATATATTTT. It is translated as CASSPSPAGGLNTIYF.

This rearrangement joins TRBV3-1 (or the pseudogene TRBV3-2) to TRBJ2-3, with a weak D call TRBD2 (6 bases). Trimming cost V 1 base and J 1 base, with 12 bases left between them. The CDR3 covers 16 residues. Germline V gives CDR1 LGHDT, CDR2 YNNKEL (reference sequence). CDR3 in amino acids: CASSQAKRGGTDTQYF. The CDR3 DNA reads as TGTGCCAGCAGCCAAGCGAAACGCGGGGGCACAGATACGCAGTATTTT.

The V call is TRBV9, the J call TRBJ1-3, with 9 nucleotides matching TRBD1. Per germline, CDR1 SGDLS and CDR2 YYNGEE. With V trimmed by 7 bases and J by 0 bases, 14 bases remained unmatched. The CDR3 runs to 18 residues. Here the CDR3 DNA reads TGTGCCAGCGCAACCGGGACAGGGCTTATCCTCTCTGGAAACACCATATATTTT. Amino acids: CASATGTGLILSGNTIYF.

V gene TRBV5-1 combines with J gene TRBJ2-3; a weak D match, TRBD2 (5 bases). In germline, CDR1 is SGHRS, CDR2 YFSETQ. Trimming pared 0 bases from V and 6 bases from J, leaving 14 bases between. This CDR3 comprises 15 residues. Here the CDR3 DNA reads TGCGCCAGCAGCTTGGACGGGAATGAGTATGATACGCAGTATTTT. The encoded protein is CASSLDGNEYDTQYF.